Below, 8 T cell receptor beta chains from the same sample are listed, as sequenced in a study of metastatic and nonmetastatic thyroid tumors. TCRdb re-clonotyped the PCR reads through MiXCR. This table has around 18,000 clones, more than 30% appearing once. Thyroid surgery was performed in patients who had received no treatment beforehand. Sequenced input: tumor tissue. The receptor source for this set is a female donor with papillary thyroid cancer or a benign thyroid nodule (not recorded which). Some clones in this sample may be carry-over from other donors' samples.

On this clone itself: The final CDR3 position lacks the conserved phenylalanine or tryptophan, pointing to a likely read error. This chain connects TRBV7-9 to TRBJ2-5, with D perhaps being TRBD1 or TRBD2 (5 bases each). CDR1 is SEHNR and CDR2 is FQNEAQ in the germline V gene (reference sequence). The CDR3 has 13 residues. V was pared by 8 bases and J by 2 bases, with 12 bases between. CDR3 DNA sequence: TGTGCCAGCGAGGGGCGCAATCAAGAGACCCAGTACTGC. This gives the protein CASEGRNQETQYC.

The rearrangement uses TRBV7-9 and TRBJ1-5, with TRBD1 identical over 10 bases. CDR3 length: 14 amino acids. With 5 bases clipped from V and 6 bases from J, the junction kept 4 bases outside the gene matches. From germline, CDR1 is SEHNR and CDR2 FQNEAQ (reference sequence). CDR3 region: CASSPTGGGQPQHF. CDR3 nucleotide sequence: TGTGCCAGCAGCCCGACAGGGGGCGGTCAGCCCCAGCATTTT.

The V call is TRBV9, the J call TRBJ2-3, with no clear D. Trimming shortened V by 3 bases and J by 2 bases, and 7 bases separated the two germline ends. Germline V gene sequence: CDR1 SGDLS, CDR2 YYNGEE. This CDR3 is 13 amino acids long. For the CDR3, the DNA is TGTGCCAGCAGCGGGGCCGCCACAGATACGCAGTATTTT. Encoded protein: CASSGAATDTQYF.

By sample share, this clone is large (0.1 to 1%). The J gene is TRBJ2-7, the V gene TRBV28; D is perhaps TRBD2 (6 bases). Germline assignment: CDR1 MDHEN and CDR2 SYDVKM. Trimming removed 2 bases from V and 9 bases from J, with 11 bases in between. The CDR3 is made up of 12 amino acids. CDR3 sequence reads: CASSLQRGGQYF. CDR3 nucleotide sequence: TGTGCCAGCAGTTTACAAAGGGGAGGGCAGTACTTC.

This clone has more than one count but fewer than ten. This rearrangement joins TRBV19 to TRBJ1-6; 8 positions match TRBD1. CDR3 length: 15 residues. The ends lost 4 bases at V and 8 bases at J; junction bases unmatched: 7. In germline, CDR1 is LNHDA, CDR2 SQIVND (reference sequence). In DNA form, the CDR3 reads TGTGCCAGTAGTAAACCGGGACAGGACTATTCACCCCTCCACTTT. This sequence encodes CASSKPGQDYSPLHF.

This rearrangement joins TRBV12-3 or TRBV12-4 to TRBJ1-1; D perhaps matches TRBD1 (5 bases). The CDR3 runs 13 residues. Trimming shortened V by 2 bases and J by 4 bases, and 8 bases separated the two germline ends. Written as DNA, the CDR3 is TGTGCCAGCAGTTTACGGGGGAGCACTGAAGCTTTCTTT. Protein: CASSLRGSTEAFF.

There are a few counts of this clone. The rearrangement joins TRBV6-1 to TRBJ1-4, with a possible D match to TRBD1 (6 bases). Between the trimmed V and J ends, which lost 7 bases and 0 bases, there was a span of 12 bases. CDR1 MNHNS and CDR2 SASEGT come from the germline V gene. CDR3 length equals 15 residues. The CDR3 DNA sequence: TGTGCCAGCACCTCATGGACAGCAACTAATGAAAAACTGTTTTTT. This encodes CASTSWTATNEKLFF.

The DNA of the CDR3 is TGTGCCACCTGGACGACAGGGGAGGGTTTCTACGAGCAGTACTTC. Translating it yields CATWTTGEGFYEQYF. This chain uses TRBV6-1 with TRBJ2-7; D may be TRBD1 (8 bases). Germline V gene lookup returns CDR1 MNHNS and CDR2 SASEGT. V shed 10 bases and J shed 3 bases, with 22 bases lying between them. This CDR3 is built from 15 residues.